Sequencing of this TCR beta chain was carried out in a study of a mutant IDH1 vaccine in newly diagnosed glioma. About the study: It was radiotherapy, temozolomide, or both that patients received previously, with most receiving both.

The method was immunoSEQ multiplex PCR; TCRdb's version includes in-frame clones alone and lacks a portion of them. In the table there are about 26,000 clones, around 78% of which are singletons. Time point denoted: week 35, safety follow-up. Topical imiquimod accompanied each vaccine dose, which consisted of 300 ug of mutant IDH1 20-mer peptide. Of note for this clone: The antigen is not known.

V was pared by 4 bases and J by 3 bases, with 8 bases of the junction left unmatched. The CDR3 has 17 residues. CDR1 and CDR2 (germline): SGHRS, YFSETQ. The rearrangement links TRBV5-1 to TRBJ1-4; 11 bases are shared with TRBD1. This clonotype was sampled from a man aged 25-45 years with glioma. The specimen comprised PBMCs, sampled from a glioma patient whose treatment included an IDH1 peptide vaccine. The CDR3 loop is CASSIGTGGTANEKLFF. In DNA form, the CDR3 reads TGCGCCAGCAGCATAGGGACAGGGGGTACCGCTAATGAAAAACTGTTTTTT.